This T cell receptor beta chain stems from a study of blood T cell repertoires in COVID-19. Germline assignment: CDR1 LNHNV and CDR2 YYDKDF (reference sequence). CDR3 length equals 15 residues. Trimming cost V 0 bases and J 2 bases; bases outside gene matches: 3. Study processing details: Nucleated cell number was recorded as an estimate derived from reference gene primer amplification. The repertoire was sequenced with immunoSEQ multiplex PCR; TCRdb's copy has only in-frame clones and lacks some. That table furnishes V, J and clone size, whereas the DNA furnished D and trimming. Of approximately 250,000 clones listed, roughly 88% are singletons.

The receptor's source is a woman aged 65 to 85 with COVID-19, enrolled during active disease. Sequencing was done on a sample of peripheral blood. The V and J genes are TRBV15 and TRBJ1-2, with 7 bases fitting TRBD1. CDR3 residues: CATSRDQGGNYGYTF. The CDR3, as DNA: TGTGCCACCAGCAGAGATCAAGGGGGCAACTATGGCTACACCTTC. Variable domain in full (rest from reference TRBV15 and TRBJ1-2): DAMVIQNPRYQVTQFGKPVTLSCSQTLNHNVMYWYQQKSSQAPKLLFHYYDKDFNNEADTPDNFQSRRPNTSFCFLDIRSPGLGDTAMYLCATSRDQGGNYGYTFGSGTRLTVV.